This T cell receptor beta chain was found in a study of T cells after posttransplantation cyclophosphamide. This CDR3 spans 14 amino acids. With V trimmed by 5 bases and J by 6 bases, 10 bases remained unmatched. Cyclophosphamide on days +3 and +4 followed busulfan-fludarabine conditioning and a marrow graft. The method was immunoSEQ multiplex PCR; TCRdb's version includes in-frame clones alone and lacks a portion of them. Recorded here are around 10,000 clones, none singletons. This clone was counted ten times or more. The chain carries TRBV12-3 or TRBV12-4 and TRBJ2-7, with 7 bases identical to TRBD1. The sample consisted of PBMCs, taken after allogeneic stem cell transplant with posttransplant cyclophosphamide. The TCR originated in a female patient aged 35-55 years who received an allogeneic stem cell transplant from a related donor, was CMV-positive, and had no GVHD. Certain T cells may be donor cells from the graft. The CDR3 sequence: CASSKRQGSSEQYF. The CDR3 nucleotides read TGTGCCAGCAGTAAGAGACAGGGCTCTAGCGAGCAGTACTTC.